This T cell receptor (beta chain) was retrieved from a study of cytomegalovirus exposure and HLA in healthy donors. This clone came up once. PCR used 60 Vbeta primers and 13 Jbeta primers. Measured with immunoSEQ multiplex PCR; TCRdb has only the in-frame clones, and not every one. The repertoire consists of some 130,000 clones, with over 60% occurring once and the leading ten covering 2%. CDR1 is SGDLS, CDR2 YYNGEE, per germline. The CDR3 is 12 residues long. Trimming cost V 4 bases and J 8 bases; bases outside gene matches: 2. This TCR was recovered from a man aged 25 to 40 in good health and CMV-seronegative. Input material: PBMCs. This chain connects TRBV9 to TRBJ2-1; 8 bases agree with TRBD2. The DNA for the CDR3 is TGTGCCAGCAGCTCGGGGGGGGATGAGCAGTTCTTC. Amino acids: CASSSGGDEQFF.